The rows below give T cell receptor beta chains drawn from one sample of a study of T-cell reconstitution after alpha-beta-depleted transplantation in children. In TCRdb, the PCR reads were re-called with MiXCR into one record per CDR3 protein. This sample yields 640,000 or so distinct CDR3 sequences, of which 16% are seen a single time; 0.8% to 1.1% belongs to the top ten. Source: PBMCs from the stem cell graft donor, taken from the stem cell graft. The receptors derive from a human donor who donated a stem cell graft to a child with acute myeloid leukemia. CDR3s include the opening cysteine and the closing phenylalanine or tryptophan. D genes are given only for firm matches. Clone size is given for some rows only: seen once, a few or many times, or a class if the clone is expanded.

d_gene	abundance	j_gene	v_gene	CDR3nt	CDR3aa
TRBD1	NA	TRBJ2-2	TRBV14	TGTGCCAGCAGCCGACAGGGCAAGTTGACCGGGGAGCTGTTTTTT	CASSRQGKLTGELFF
NA	few	TRBJ2-5	TRBV29-1	TGCAGCGTTGTTTTCCGAGGGTTACAAGAGACCCAGTACTTC	CSVVFRGLQETQYF
TRBD1	many	TRBJ1-1	TRBV20-1	TGCAGTGCCTCGGACAGGGTGAACACTGAAGCTTTCTTT	CSASDRVNTEAFF
TRBD1	NA	TRBJ1-2	TRBV6-2/TRBV6-3	TGTGCCAGCAGTTACGGAGCTTCGAAGACAGGGGCTGGCTACACCTTC	CASSYGASKTGAGYTF
TRBD2	many	TRBJ2-3	TRBV12-3/TRBV12-4	TGTGCCAGCAGTAGCGGGGGGCCGTACACAGATACGCAGTATTTT	CASSSGGPYTDTQYF
TRBD1	NA	TRBJ2-3	TRBV10-1	TGCGCCAGCAGTGTAGGACAGGGCCCAGATACGCAGTATTTT	CASSVGQGPDTQYF
TRBD2	NA	TRBJ2-2	TRBV15	TGTGCCACCAGCGGCGGGGGGCCCAACACCGGGGAGCTGTTTTTT	CATSGGGPNTGELFF
NA	many	TRBJ2-1	TRBV12-3/TRBV12-4	TGTGCCAGCAGTTCCGCGGGACGGTACAATGAGCAGTTCTTC	CASSSAGRYNEQFF
NA	NA	TRBJ1-4	TRBV20-1	TGCAGTGCTAGAGCCCTTCCGGGCCCCTCGGCTAATGAAAAACTGTTTTTT	CSARALPGPSANEKLFF
NA	few	TRBJ2-2	TRBV12-3/TRBV12-4	TGTGCCAGCAGTTTCAATCGTGGCCGCAGGGTTGGGAACACCGGGGAGCTGTTTTTT	CASSFNRGRRVGNTGELFF
TRBD1	medium-sized	TRBJ1-1	TRBV20-1	TGCAGTGCAAGTGGGACAGCCCTAGGGACTGAAGCTTTCTTT	CSASGTALGTEAFF
NA	few	TRBJ2-3	TRBV4-2	TGTGCCAGCAGCCAAGGCCTAGCAGACACAGATACGCAGTATTTT	CASSQGLADTDTQYF
NA	many	TRBJ2-1	TRBV20-1	TGCAGTGCTGGTTGGAGAGGGAAATACAATGAGCAGTTCTTC	CSAGWRGKYNEQFF
NA	NA	TRBJ2-1	TRBV6-1	TGTGCCAGCAGTGAGGGATTTTCCTACAATGAGCAGTTCTTC	CASSEGFSYNEQFF
TRBD1	many	TRBJ2-1	TRBV5-1	TGCGCCAGCAGCCAAGGGACAGTCGGGGTCGATGAGCAGTTCTTC	CASSQGTVGVDEQFF
TRBD2	many	TRBJ2-7	TRBV20-1	TGCAGTGCTAAAATGGGTCTGACTAGCGGGGGGGCCAACGAGCAGTACTTC	CSAKMGLTSGGANEQYF
NA	many	TRBJ2-1	TRBV9	TGTGCCAGCGGTCGGGACTCCTACAATGAGCAGTTCTTC	CASGRDSYNEQFF
NA	many	TRBJ2-1	TRBV7-3	TGTGCCAGCAGCTTAACGGTCACAAATGAGCAGTTCTTC	CASSLTVTNEQFF
NA	few	TRBJ1-3	TRBV7-2	TGTGCCAGCAGCTTACAGGGGATCGGAAACACCATATATTTT	CASSLQGIGNTIYF
NA	NA	TRBJ1-6	TRBV7-2	TGTGCCAGCGGCTCCGGGACCAATTGCCCCCTCCACTTT	CASGSGTNCPLHF
NA	many	TRBJ2-7	TRBV29-1	TGCAGCGCAATAATATCCCGGACTATCTCCTACGAGCAGTACTTC	CSAIISRTISYEQYF
NA	many	TRBJ1-1	TRBV20-1	TGCAGTGCTAGTGGCGAGGGCAACACTGAAGCTTTCTTT	CSASGEGNTEAFF
NA	many	TRBJ2-5	TRBV20-1	TGCAGTGCCGCCCGTCCAGAGACCCAGTACTTC	CSAARPETQYF
TRBD1	many	TRBJ1-4	TRBV20-1	TGCAGTGCCAGGGGGGGTAGTCGGGCTAATGAAAAACTGTTTTTT	CSARGGSRANEKLFF
NA	few	TRBJ1-2	TRBV4-3	TGCGCCAGCTCCCTTTTTCGACAGGCTTCAAACTATGGCTACACCTTC	CASSLFRQASNYGYTF
TRBD2	few	TRBJ2-5	TRBV5-1	TGCGCCAGCAGCTTGGACAGCGGGGGGACTCAAGAGACCCAGTACTTC	CASSLDSGGTQETQYF
NA	few	TRBJ2-2	TRBV29-1	TGCAGCGTTGGACGGGGAGGAAACACCGGGGAGCTGTTTTTT	CSVGRGGNTGELFF
NA	NA	TRBJ2-2	TRBV10-1	TGCGCCAGCAGTGAGGGACGAGGGGCGGCCGGGGAGCTGTTTTTT	CASSEGRGAAGELFF
NA	few	TRBJ1-5	TRBV7-3	TGTGCCAGCCCGGGAGGCCTTGATCAGCCCCAGCATTTT	CASPGGLDQPQHF
NA	NA	TRBJ1-2	TRBV14	TGTGCCAGCAGCCAAGATCGGGGGGGTGTCTATGGCTACACCTTC	CASSQDRGGVYGYTF
NA	many	TRBJ2-3	TRBV29-1	TGCAGCGTCGTAAGTCGGGGAGATACGCAGTATTTT	CSVVSRGDTQYF
NA	many	TRBJ1-3	TRBV20-1	TGCAGTGCTAGACCTACAGGGAACTCTGGAAACACCATATATTTT	CSARPTGNSGNTIYF
NA	few	TRBJ2-2	TRBV15	TGTGCCACCAGCAGAGACGGCAACACCGGGGAGCTGTTTTTT	CATSRDGNTGELFF
TRBD1	NA	TRBJ1-3	TRBV11-3	TGTGCCAGCAGCTTAGGAGGGACAGCCCAAGGAAACACCATATATTTT	CASSLGGTAQGNTIYF
TRBD1	NA	TRBJ2-3	TRBV5-1	TGCGCCAGCAGCTTGTCAGGGACAGGGTCAGATACGCAGTATTTT	CASSLSGTGSDTQYF